The 14 T cell receptor beta chains below all came from one sample that was sequenced in a study of CD8 T cells in Susac syndrome. The authors reverse transcribed roughly 0.5 to 1 ug RNA with random hexamers. One entry per CDR3 protein, called by TCRdb with MiXCR from the immunoSEQ multiplex PCR reads. Of about 300,000 distinct CDR3 sequences in the sample, around 91% were seen once. Sequencing input: CD8+ T cells from PBMCs. Receptor source: a human donor with multiple sclerosis.

V usage is TRBV28 and J usage is TRBJ1-5; maybe TRBD1 (5 bases). The germline V gene encodes CDR1 MDHEN and CDR2 SYDVKM. The germline V and J ends were trimmed by 3 bases and 0 bases, with 12 bases remaining between them. This CDR3 has 16 residues. For the CDR3, the DNA is TGTGCCAGCAGTTTCGGGACGGTTAGTAGCAATCAGCCCCAGCATTTT. Its translation: CASSFGTVSSNQPQHF.

The chain links TRBV28 to TRBJ2-1, with TRBD2 matching 10 bases. The germline CDR1 and CDR2 sequences are MDHEN and SYDVKM. The V gene end was trimmed by 7 bases and the J gene end by 7 bases; junction bases not matched to a gene: 7. The CDR3 consists of 14 residues. The CDR3 loop reads CASIPSGGGNEQFF. The CDR3 bases are TGTGCCAGCATTCCCAGCGGGGGGGGGAATGAGCAGTTCTTC. Looking up the rest from reference TRBV28 and TRBJ2-1 gives the full variable domain: DVKVTQSSRYLVKRTGEKVFLECVQDMDHENMFWYRQDPGLGLRLIYFSYDVKMKEKGDIPEGYSVSREKKERFSLILESASTNQTSMYLCASIPSGGGNEQFFGPGTRLTVL.

The chain links TRBV7-9 to TRBJ1-1, with D perhaps matching TRBD1 (6 bases). The CDR3 has 13 residues. The germline gives CDR1 SEHNR, CDR2 FQNEAQ (reference sequence). Trimming stripped 6 bases from V and 5 bases from J, with 13 bases between. CDR3 DNA: TGTGCCAGCAGGCCCCTAGGGGGTACTGAAGCTTTCTTT. Protein sequence: CASRPLGGTEAFF.

The chain couples TRBV20-1 to TRBJ2-1; D is ambiguous. V was shortened by 3 bases and J by 1 base, with 10 bases between the two germline ends. Germline values: CDR1 DFQATT, CDR2 SNEGSKA (reference sequence). CDR3 length: 14 residues. CDR3 residues: CSARGSLSYNEQFF. In DNA form, the CDR3 reads TGCAGTGCTAGGGGTAGCCTTTCCTACAATGAGCAGTTCTTC.

The genes are TRBV5-1 and TRBJ2-3; D might be TRBD1 (6 bases). Germline loops: CDR1 SGHRS, CDR2 YFSETQ. CDR3 length: 19 amino acids. V gave up 0 bases and J gave up 2 bases, with 22 bases separating them. CDR3 nucleotides: TGCGCCAGCAGCTTGGGACAGGAGTGGCAACTGCCCCCCACAGATACGCAGTATTTT. The encoded protein is CASSLGQEWQLPPTDTQYF.

The chain carries TRBV14 and TRBJ2-3, with a tentative D call TRBD2 (6 bases). The V gene lost 4 bases and the J gene lost 4 bases, with 18 bases spanning the gap. This CDR3 is built from 16 residues. Germline CDR1 is SGHDN and CDR2 is FVKESK. CDR3 in amino acids: CASSPAAGWIADTQYF. The CDR3 DNA sequence: TGTGCCAGCAGCCCCGCGGCGGGATGGATCGCAGATACGCAGTATTTT.

The chain uses TRBV27 and TRBJ2-1, with D possibly TRBD2 on 6 matching bases. The V end was cut by 1 base, the J end by 4 bases, with 14 bases between. The germline V gene has CDR1 MNHEY and CDR2 SMNVEV (reference sequence). This CDR3 comprises 16 residues. DNA of the CDR3: TGTGCCAGCAGTTTATTGCTAGCGAGTTTATACAATGAGCAGTTCTTC. Translating it yields CASSLLLASLYNEQFF.

This chain uses TRBV9 with TRBJ1-2, with D unresolved. The CDR3 contains 13 residues. Deletions cut 1 base from V and 2 bases from J, with 6 bases between. Germline CDR1 SGDLS, CDR2 YYNGEE. The CDR3 DNA follows: TGTGCCAGCAGCGTAAGATACAACTATGGCTACACCTTC. It encodes CASSVRYNYGYTF. The full variable domain, with the rest looked up from reference TRBV9 and TRBJ1-2, is DSGVTQTPKHLITATGQRVTLRCSPRSGDLSVYWYQQSLDQGLQFLIQYYNGEERAKGNILERFSAQQFPDLHSELNLSSLELGDSALYFCASSVRYNYGYTFGSGTRLTVV.

The J gene is TRBJ2-1, the V gene TRBV6-2 or TRBV6-3, with 10 bases lining up with TRBD2. Per the germline V gene, CDR1 is MNHEY and CDR2 is SVGEGT. The CDR3 loop spans 14 amino acids. Losses at the gene ends were 8 bases for V and 9 bases for J; bases not matched to a gene: 10. This CDR3 reads CASGAGLAAGEQFF. DNA of the CDR3: TGTGCCAGCGGAGCCGGACTAGCGGCTGGTGAGCAGTTCTTC.

This clonotype was found once. The chain employs TRBV24-1 and TRBJ1-2, with TRBD1 matching 10 bases. J gave up 4 bases and V 5 bases, and 6 bases lay outside the gene matches. The CDR3 length is 15 residues. From germline, CDR1 is KGHDR and CDR2 SFDVKD. Here the CDR3 DNA reads TGTGCCACCAGTGCCTTGGGGGACAGGGGCTATGGCTACACCTTC. This translates into CATSALGDRGYGYTF.

The V gene is TRBV6-1, the J gene TRBJ2-7, with 12 bases aligning to TRBD2. This CDR3 contains 17 residues. Trimming took 5 bases from V and 6 from J; bases not matched to a gene: 14. The germline CDR1 and CDR2 sequences are MNHNS and SASEGT. The CDR3 DNA reads TGTGCCAGCAGTCCCGGCCTAGCGGGAGGGTTTGCGGGCGAGCAGTACTTC. It codes for CASSPGLAGGFAGEQYF.

The rearrangement links TRBV2 to TRBJ1-6; D might be TRBD1 (5 bases). Deletions cut 9 bases from V and 0 bases from J, with 18 bases between. Germline V gene sequence: CDR1 SNHLY, CDR2 FYNNEI. The CDR3 has 17 amino acids. The CDR3 spells CARPGLPRGSYNSPLHF. For the CDR3, the DNA is TGTGCCAGGCCGGGACTCCCAAGAGGCTCCTATAATTCACCCCTCCACTTT.

This clonotype has only one observation. The chain combines TRBV12-3 or TRBV12-4 with TRBJ1-4; D gene uncertain. The V end lost 4 bases, the J end lost 8 bases, and 14 bases lay between the germline ends. CDR3 length: 14 residues. CDR3 in DNA: TGTGCCAGCAGTTCGTCTACCTTAGCCGAAAAACTGTTTTTT. This sequence encodes CASSSSTLAEKLFF.

The rearrangement uses TRBV13 and TRBJ2-5; 7 nucleotides agree with TRBD1. The CDR3 covers 14 residues. V lost 3 bases and J lost 1; bases outside the gene matches: 2. The germline V gene has CDR1 PRHDT and CDR2 FYEKMQ (reference sequence). The chain's CDR3 is CASSFRTGQETQYF. The CDR3, as DNA: TGTGCCAGCAGCTTCCGGACAGGCCAAGAGACCCAGTACTTC.